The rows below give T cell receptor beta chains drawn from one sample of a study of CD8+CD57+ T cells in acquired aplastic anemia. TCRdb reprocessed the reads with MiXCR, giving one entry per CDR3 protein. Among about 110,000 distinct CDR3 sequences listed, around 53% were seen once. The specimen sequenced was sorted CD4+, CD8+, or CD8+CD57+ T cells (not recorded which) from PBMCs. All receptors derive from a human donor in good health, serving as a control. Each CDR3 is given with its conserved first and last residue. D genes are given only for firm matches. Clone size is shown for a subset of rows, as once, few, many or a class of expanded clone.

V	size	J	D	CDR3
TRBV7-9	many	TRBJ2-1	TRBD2	CASSLSRGDYNEQFF
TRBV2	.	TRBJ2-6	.	CASKGSSGANVLTF
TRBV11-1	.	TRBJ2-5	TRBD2	CASSRIPSGRVGDQETQYF
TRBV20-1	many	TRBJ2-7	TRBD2	CSAGGDYEQYF
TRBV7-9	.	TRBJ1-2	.	CASSGGTGYTF
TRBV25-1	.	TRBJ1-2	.	CASSQPGARYGYTF
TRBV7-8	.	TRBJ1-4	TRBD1	CASSLSNRGYGDERLSF
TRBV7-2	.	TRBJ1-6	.	CASSFPAGPLHF
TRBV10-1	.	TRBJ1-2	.	CASSEQGNYGYTF
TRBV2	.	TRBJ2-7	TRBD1	CASSLDRDDEQYF
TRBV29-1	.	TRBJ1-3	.	CTIRDSGNTIYF
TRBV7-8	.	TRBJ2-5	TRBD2	CASSLGTSGGTKETQYF
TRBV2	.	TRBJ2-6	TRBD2	CACSYSTSGANVLTF
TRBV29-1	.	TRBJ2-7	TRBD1	CTDRGSSYEQYF
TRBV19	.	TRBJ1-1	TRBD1	CASSIGRGASTEAFF
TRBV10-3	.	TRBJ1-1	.	CAISEPTTNTEAFF
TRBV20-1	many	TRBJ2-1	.	CSAKLTDNNEQFF
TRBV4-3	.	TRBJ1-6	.	CASSQTGYSPLHF
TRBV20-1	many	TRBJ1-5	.	CSAITGSSNQPQHF
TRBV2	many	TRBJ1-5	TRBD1	CASSQGAESNQPQHF
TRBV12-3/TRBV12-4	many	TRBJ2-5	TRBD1	CASSPETGGQETQYF
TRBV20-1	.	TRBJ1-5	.	CSASRVNQPQHF
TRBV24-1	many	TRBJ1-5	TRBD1	CATSPGQGRQPQHF
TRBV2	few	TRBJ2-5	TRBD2	CASSEEGGLETQYF
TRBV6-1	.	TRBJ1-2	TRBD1	CASSGRDRGNTGYTF
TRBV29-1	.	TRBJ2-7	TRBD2	CSVDRLAGDQQYF
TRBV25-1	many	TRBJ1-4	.	CASSEFLFGGTNEKLFF
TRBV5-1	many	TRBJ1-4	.	CASSLEGSGKLFF
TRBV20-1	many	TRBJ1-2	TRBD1	CSARDREGVIYGYTF
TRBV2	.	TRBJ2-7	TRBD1	CASMRTGGENSYEQYF
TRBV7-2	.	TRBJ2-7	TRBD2	CASSQSGGTTYEQYF
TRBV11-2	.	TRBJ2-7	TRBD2	CASSLGLAGGGHEQYF
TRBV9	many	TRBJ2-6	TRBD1	CASSNSGTGLGANVLTF
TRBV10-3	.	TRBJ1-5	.	CASSEREVPQHF
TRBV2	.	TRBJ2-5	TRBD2	CASSNHSPGTRVETQYF
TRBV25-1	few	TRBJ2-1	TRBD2	CASSLGGALELAGSSSYNEQFF
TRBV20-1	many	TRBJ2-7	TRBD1	CSARDRGDRVNEQYF
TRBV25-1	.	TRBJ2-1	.	CASSGGGRGAREQFF
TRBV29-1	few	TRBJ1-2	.	CSVPQGGDGYAF
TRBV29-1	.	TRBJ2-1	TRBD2	CSVKGLKERGGTNEQFF
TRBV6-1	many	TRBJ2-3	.	CASSNRDTQYF
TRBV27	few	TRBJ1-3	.	CASSLTLPRSGNTIYF
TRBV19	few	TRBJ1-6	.	CASSPSGLRDLHF
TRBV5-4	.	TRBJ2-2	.	CASSISSAGELFF
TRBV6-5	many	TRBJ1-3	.	CASSSDGSSGNTIYF
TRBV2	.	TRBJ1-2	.	CASSSLVVYYGYTF
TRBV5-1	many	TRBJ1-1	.	CASSLTGSEAFF
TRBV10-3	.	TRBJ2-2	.	CAIVSANTGELFF